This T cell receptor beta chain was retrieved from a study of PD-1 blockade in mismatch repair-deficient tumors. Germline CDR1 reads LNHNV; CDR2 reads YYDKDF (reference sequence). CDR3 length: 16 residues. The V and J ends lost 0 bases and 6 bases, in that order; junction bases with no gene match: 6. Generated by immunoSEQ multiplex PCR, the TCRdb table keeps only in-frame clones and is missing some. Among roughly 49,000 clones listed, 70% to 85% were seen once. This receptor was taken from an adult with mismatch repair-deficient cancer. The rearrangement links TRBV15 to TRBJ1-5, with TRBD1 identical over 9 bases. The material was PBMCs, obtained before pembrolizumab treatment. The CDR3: CATSRDDRGYSQPQHF. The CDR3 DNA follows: TGTGCCACCAGCAGAGACGACAGGGGGTATTCTCAGCCCCAGCATTTT.